The TCR beta chain under discussion was sequenced for a study of T cell repertoires in cytomegalovirus infection. The overall study: Matching HLA type, along with CMV infection, was indicated by public TCR beta signatures. General observations from the study: Clonotypes of TCR beta that were HLA-C-restricted and CMV-specific dominated the ex vivo response.

Points on this clonotype: Its antigen is not known.

The CDR3 is 15 residues long. Germline CDR1 SQVTM, CDR2 ANQGSEA. J was trimmed by 0 bases and V by 4 bases; bases with no gene match: 5. MiXCR, run by TCRdb on the reads, gives a single entry per CDR3 protein. Counted here are 200,000 to 250,000 distinct CDR3 sequences, 6.5% occurring once; the ten biggest clones make up more than 5.5%. The receptor comes from a human donor in good health (CMV status not recorded). Some clones in this sample may be carry-over from other donors' samples. V and J are TRBV29-1 and TRBJ2-3, with 9 nucleotides matching TRBD2. Sequenced: PBMCs. This chain's CDR3 is CSVGERGASTDTQYF. The DNA for the CDR3 is TGCAGCGTTGGAGAGCGGGGGGCTAGCACAGATACGCAGTATTTT.